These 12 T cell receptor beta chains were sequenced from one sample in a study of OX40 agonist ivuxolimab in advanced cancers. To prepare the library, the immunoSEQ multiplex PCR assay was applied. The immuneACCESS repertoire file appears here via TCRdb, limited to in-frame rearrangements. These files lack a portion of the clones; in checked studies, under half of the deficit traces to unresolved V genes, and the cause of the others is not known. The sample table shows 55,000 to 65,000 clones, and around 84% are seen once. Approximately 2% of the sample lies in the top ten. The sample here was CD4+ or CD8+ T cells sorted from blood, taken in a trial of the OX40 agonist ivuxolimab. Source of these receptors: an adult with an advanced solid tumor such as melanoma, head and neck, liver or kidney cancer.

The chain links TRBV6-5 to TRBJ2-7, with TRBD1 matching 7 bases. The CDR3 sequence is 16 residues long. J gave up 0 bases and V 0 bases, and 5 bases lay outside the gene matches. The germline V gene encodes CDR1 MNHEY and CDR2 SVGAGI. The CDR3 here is CASSYSGRGSSYEQYF. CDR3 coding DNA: TGTGCCAGCAGTTACTCGGGCAGGGGGAGCTCCTACGAGCAGTACTTC.

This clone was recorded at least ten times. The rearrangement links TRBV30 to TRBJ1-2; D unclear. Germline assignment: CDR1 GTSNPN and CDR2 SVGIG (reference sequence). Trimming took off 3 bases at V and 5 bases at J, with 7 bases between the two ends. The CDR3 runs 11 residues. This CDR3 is CAWRRDYGYTF. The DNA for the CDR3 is TGTGCCTGGAGGCGAGATTATGGCTACACCTTC.

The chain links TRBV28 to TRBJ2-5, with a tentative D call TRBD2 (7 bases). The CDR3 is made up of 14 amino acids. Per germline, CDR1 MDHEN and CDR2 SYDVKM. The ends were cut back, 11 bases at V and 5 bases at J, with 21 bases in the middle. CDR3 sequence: CAGQTAGQQETQYF. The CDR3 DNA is TGTGCCGGCCAGACAGCGGGACAACAGGAGACCCAGTACTTC.

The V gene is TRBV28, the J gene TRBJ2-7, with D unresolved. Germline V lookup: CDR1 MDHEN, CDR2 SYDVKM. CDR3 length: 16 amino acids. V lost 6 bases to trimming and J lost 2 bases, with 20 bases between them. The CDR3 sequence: CASRMRRSSTPYEQYF. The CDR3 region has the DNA TGTGCCAGCAGGATGAGAAGGTCCTCGACCCCCTACGAGCAGTACTTC. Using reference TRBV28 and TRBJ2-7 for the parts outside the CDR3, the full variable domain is DVKVTQSSRYLVKRTGEKVFLECVQDMDHENMFWYRQDPGLGLRLIYFSYDVKMKEKGDIPEGYSVSREKKERFSLILESASTNQTSMYLCASRMRRSSTPYEQYFGPGTRLTVT.

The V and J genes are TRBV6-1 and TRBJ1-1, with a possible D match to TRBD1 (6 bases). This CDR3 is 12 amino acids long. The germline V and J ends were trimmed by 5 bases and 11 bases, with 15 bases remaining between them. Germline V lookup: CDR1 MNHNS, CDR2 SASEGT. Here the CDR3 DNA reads TGTGCCAGCAGTAAGTGGGGGCTCGAGGCTTTCTTT. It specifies CASSKWGLEAFF.

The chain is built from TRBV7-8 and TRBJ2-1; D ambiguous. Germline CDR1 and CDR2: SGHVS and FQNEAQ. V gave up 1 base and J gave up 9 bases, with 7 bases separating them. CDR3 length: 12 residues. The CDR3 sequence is CASSLDAVEQFF. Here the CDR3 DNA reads TGTGCCAGCAGCTTAGATGCCGTTGAGCAGTTCTTC.

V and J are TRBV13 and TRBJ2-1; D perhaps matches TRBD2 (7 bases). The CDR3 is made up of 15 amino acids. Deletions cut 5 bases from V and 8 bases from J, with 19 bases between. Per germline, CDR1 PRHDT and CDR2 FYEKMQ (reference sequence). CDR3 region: CASSRPGGPVYEQFF. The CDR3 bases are TGTGCCAGCAGCCGACCGGGGGGCCCGGTGTATGAGCAGTTCTTC.

The CDR3 sequence is CASSVVQGQNTEAFF. As DNA, the CDR3 is TGTGCCAGCAGCGTCGTACAGGGGCAGAACACTGAAGCTTTCTTT. The chain uses TRBV9 and TRBJ1-1; 7 nucleotides line up with TRBD1. With 2 bases clipped from V and 1 base from J, the junction kept 5 bases outside the gene matches. Germline V gives CDR1 SGDLS, CDR2 YYNGEE. There are 15 residues in the CDR3.

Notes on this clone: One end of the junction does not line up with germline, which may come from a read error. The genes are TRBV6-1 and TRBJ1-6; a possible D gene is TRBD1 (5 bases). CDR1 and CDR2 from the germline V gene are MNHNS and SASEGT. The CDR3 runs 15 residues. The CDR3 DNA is TGTGCCAGCACTGAAGGGACCGGGTATAATTCACCCCTCCACTTT. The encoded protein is CASTEGTGYNSPLHF.

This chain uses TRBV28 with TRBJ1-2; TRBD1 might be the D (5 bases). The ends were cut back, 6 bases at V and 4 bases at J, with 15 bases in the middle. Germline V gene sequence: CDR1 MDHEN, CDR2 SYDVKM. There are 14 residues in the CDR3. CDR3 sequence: CASRTGTVFYGYTF. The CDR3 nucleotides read TGTGCCAGCAGAACCGGGACGGTCTTCTATGGCTACACCTTC.

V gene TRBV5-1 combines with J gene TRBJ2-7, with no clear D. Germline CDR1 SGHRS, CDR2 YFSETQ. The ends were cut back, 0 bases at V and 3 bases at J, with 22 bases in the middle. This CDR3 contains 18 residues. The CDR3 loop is CASSLGYAQRRRHYEQYF. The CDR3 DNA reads TGCGCCAGCAGCTTGGGGTATGCGCAGCGACGACGCCACTACGAGCAGTACTTC. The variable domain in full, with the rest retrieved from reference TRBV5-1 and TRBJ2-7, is KAGVTQTPRYLIKTRGQQVTLSCSPISGHRSVSWYQQTPGQGLQFLFEYFSETQRNKGNFPGRFSGRQFSNSRSEMNVSTLELGDSALYLCASSLGYAQRRRHYEQYFGPGTRLTVT.

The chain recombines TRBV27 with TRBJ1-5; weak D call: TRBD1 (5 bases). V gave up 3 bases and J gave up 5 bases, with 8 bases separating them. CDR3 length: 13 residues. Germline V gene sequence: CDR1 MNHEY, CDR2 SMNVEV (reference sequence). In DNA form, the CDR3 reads TGTGCCAGCAGTTTCTCCAGGGATCAGCCCCAGCATTTT. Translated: CASSFSRDQPQHF.